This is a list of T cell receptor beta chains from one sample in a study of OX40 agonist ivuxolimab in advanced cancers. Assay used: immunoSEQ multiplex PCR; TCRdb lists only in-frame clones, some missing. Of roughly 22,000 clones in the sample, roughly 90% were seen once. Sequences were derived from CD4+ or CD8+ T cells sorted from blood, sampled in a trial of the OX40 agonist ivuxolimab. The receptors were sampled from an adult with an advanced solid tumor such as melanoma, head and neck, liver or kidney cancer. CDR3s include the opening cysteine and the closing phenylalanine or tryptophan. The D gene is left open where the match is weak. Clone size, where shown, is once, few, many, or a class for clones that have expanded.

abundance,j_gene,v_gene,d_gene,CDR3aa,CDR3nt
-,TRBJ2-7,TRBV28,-,CASSPELESSYEQYF,TGTGCCAGCAGTCCCGAGTTGGAGAGCTCCTACGAGCAGTACTTC
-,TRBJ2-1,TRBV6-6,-,CASSGGSGEQFF,TGTGCCAGCAGTGGAGGGTCAGGGGAGCAGTTCTTC
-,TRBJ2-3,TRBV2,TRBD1,CASAIGWQGADTQYF,TGTGCCTCAGCCATTGGGTGGCAGGGGGCAGATACGCAGTATTTT
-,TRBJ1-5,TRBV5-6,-,CASSLGNNQPQHF,TGTGCCAGCAGCTTGGGGAACAATCAGCCCCAGCATTTT
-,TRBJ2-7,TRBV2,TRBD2,CASSYSGGPYEQYF,TGTGCCAGCAGTTATAGCGGGGGGCCCTACGAGCAGTACTTC
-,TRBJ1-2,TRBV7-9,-,CASSPTGWDGYTF,TGTGCCAGCAGCCCTACTGGCTGGGATGGCTACACCTTC
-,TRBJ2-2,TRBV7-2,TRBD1,CASSTWTGEKAGELFF,TGTGCCAGCAGTACATGGACAGGGGAAAAAGCCGGGGAGCTGTTTTTT
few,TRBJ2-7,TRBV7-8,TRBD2,CASSLASGGAAEQYF,TGTGCCAGCAGCTTAGCGTCGGGAGGAGCGGCCGAGCAGTACTTC
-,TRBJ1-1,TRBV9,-,CASSVAGNLGALMNTEAFF,TGTGCCAGCAGCGTGGCAGGGAATTTGGGGGCGCTGATGAACACTGAAGCTTTCTTT
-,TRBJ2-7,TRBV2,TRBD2,CASSEHRTSGHLSYEQYF,TGTGCCAGCAGTGAACATCGGACTAGCGGCCACCTCTCCTACGAGCAGTACTTC
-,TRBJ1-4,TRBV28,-,CASSLTSVLREKLFF,TGTGCCAGCAGCTTGACCTCCGTCCTCCGTGAAAAACTGTTTTTT
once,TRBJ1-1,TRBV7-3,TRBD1,CASSLRGDSEAFF,TGTGCCAGCAGCTTAAGAGGGGACAGTGAAGCTTTCTTT